This is a list of T cell receptor beta chains from one sample in a study of siplizumab effects on memory and regulatory T cells. TCRdb's table, derived via immunoSEQ multiplex PCR, lists solely in-frame clones and lacks some. In the table there are over 100,000 clones, roughly nine tenths of which are singletons. The specimen sequenced was CD4+ T cells sorted from blood. Receptor source: a human donor in good health. Both conserved end residues are trimmed from each CDR3. Not every row has a clone size; where given, it reads once, few, many or a size class.

clone size	V gene	J gene	CDR3 protein
-	TRBV30	TRBJ1-4	AWREGSEKLF
-	TRBV5-5	TRBJ2-3	ASSRTGVVGFDTQY
once	TRBV7-8	TRBJ2-7	ASSLSAVQY
few	TRBV9	TRBJ2-3	ASSLGTDTQY
once	TRBV27	TRBJ2-6	ASSLFRASGANVLT
-	TRBV11-2	TRBJ2-7	ASSLGAGATPYEQY
-	TRBV11-1	TRBJ2-1	ASSYRGGFYNEQF
-	TRBV7-2	TRBJ1-6	ASSPRPGVDNSPLH
-	TRBV18	TRBJ1-1	ASSRDTEAF
-	TRBV7-6	TRBJ1-3	ASSLGRTGNTIY
-	TRBV6-1	TRBJ1-1	ASSVGQNTEAF
-	TRBV2	TRBJ2-5	ASSVSSTSGNQETQY
-	TRBV7-9	TRBJ1-6	ASTQTGGNSPLH
-	TRBV11-2	TRBJ1-2	ASSSPRLRINYGYT
-	TRBV5-1	TRBJ2-1	ASSLGLAGDEQF
-	TRBV27	TRBJ2-7	ASSSRRGQSYEQY
few	TRBV7-9	TRBJ2-1	ASSLGGDHNEQF
-	TRBV28	TRBJ1-5	ASSSIQGQRGNQPQH
once	TRBV25-1	TRBJ2-7	ASRGGLGTGSYEQY
-	TRBV7-9	TRBJ2-7	ASSLGLAGRTIYEQY
-	TRBV5-4	TRBJ2-3	ASRGFRTDTQY
-	TRBV5-1	TRBJ2-2	ASSLAAVTSRGTGELF
-	TRBV7-8	TRBJ2-7	ASTGEGDEQY
once	TRBV25-1	TRBJ1-5	ASRAAAPGQPQH
-	TRBV11-2	TRBJ2-7	ASSGDRKAPYEQY
-	TRBV28	TRBJ1-2	ASRYRPDYGYT
-	TRBV11-1	TRBJ2-3	ASSGTVSDTQY
-	TRBV5-6	TRBJ2-6	ASSFRSPGANVLT
few	TRBV27	TRBJ2-7	ASKGLAFYEQY
-	TRBV4-1	TRBJ1-3	ASSLSYGSVSGNTIY
-	TRBV2	TRBJ2-4	ASSVRKGNIQY
-	TRBV5-4	TRBJ2-3	ASSLGTYTDTQY
-	TRBV18	TRBJ1-2	ASSAYSGQGMEANYGYT
-	TRBV9	TRBJ2-5	ASSQSRLREGRGETQY
-	TRBV29-1	TRBJ1-2	SVKPGGDYGYT
-	TRBV4-2	TRBJ1-2	ASSQGAGGTRDGYT
-	TRBV14	TRBJ2-7	ASSHIGLAGGYEQY
-	TRBV5-1	TRBJ2-1	ASNPSLGVAGATSYNEQF
few	TRBV10-3	TRBJ1-5	AISEAKTNQPQH
-	TRBV7-9	TRBJ2-1	ASSPGGGVSSYNEQF
few	TRBV7-8	TRBJ1-1	ASSPGREANTEAF
-	TRBV5-1	TRBJ1-2	ASSLDRRGRGGYT
-	TRBV7-9	TRBJ2-5	ASSGLAGSETQY
-	TRBV28	TRBJ2-3	ASSLRGRPDTQY
-	TRBV5-1	TRBJ2-5	ASSLNVGRGETQY
once	TRBV7-9	TRBJ1-4	ASIRTPRGTNEKLF
-	TRBV28	TRBJ1-1	ASSFLLDRTAF
-	TRBV7-6	TRBJ2-2	ASSLAASSTGELF
-	TRBV19	TRBJ1-3	ASNRQSSGNTIY
-	TRBV5-1	TRBJ2-1	ASSLTREQF
-	TRBV9	TRBJ2-3	ASSGRGFQAGGDTQY
-	TRBV11-1	TRBJ2-7	ASSSGAGYEQY
-	TRBV7-2	TRBJ1-4	ASSAVRGATNEKLF
-	TRBV11-2	TRBJ2-2	ASRHTQGRLAGELF
-	TRBV6-4	TRBJ2-1	ASSDGNRYNEQF
-	TRBV28	TRBJ2-7	ASSPVGQGKIDEQY
-	TRBV5-1	TRBJ1-6	ASSAGQGAVPLH